This T cell receptor beta chain originates from a study of response to subunit inactivated influenza vaccine. MiXCR was run by TCRdb on the RT-PCR reads, yielding one entry per CDR3 protein. The profile covers approximately 700,000 distinct CDR3 sequences, with more than 15% appearing a single time and more than 9% taken by the ten largest. The sequence derives from a man aged 50 to 60 who received an inactivated influenza vaccine. Sequencing used PBMCs from blood, obtained roughly 12 days after vaccination.

CDR3 sequence (DNA): TGTGCCAGCAGCCAGGATCTAGTAGCTGAGACCCAGTACTTC. Its protein product is CASSQDLVAETQYF. The chain carries TRBV14 and TRBJ2-5; no definite D call. Germline V gene data show CDR1 as SGHDN and CDR2 as FVKESK. CDR3 length: 14 amino acids. The ends were cut back, 3 bases at V and 5 bases at J, with 13 bases in the middle.